This note documents a single T cell receptor (beta chain) sequence. Its antigen is unknown. The source of the sample is a study of tumor-infiltrating lymphocytes in localized non-small cell lung cancer. Study-wide background: Some samples were collected after neoadjuvant chemotherapy; smokers, never-smokers and several histologies were included.

Study results and caveats: IM1 and IM2 tumors showed no difference in T-cell fraction.

The method was immunoSEQ multiplex PCR; TCRdb's version includes in-frame clones alone and lacks a portion of them. Here the sample spans 7,300 or so clones, approximately 67% being singletons. CDR1 and CDR2 (germline): SQVTM, ANQGSEA. The CDR3 sequence is 12 residues long. V dropped 7 bases and J dropped 2 bases, with 10 bases sitting between them. The source of this sequence is a human donor with non-small cell lung cancer. The sample was uninvolved lung tissue not adjacent to the tumor. V gene TRBV29-1 combines with J gene TRBJ2-3, with a weak D call TRBD1 (6 bases). CDR3 bases: TGCAGCGGAGGACAGACCACAGATACGCAGTATTTT. This encodes CSGGQTTDTQYF.